This entry lists 16 T cell receptor beta chains sequenced from one sample in a study of blood T cell repertoires in COVID-19. Assay: immunoSEQ multiplex PCR; the TCRdb copy retains only in-frame clones and omits some. The sample records about 49,000 clones, 70% to 85% being singletons. Specimen: peripheral blood. These receptors were obtained from a human donor in a cohort sampled during active COVID-19.

The chain links TRBV11-3 to TRBJ1-6; D uncertain. V lost 9 bases and J 8 bases, leaving 8 bases between the germline ends. This CDR3 contains 11 residues. Germline values: CDR1 SGHNT, CDR2 YENEEA. The CDR3 loop reads CAREEDSPLHF. CDR3 DNA: TGTGCCAGGGAAGAGGATTCACCCCTCCACTTT. The whole variable domain, filled in from reference TRBV11-3 and TRBJ1-6, reads EAGVVQSPRYKIIEKKQPVAFWCNPISGHNTLYWYLQNLGQGPELLIRYENEEAVDDSQLPKDRFSAERLKGVDSTLKIQPAELGDSAVYLCAREEDSPLHFGNGTRLTVT.

The rearrangement uses TRBV28 and TRBJ1-5; TRBD1 agrees at 10 bases. Trimming at V came to 6 bases and at J to 6 bases, leaving 5 bases not matched to a gene. This CDR3 is 14 amino acids long. Germline V gene lookup returns CDR1 MDHEN and CDR2 SYDVKM. The CDR3 sequence: CASRGGQGGQPQHF. The CDR3 nucleotides are TGTGCCAGCAGGGGAGGACAGGGGGGTCAGCCCCAGCATTTT. Variable domain in full (rest from reference TRBV28 and TRBJ1-5): DVKVTQSSRYLVKRTGEKVFLECVQDMDHENMFWYRQDPGLGLRLIYFSYDVKMKEKGDIPEGYSVSREKKERFSLILESASTNQTSMYLCASRGGQGGQPQHFGDGTRLSIL.

The rearrangement uses TRBV5-1 and TRBJ2-1, with 11 bases matching TRBD2. This CDR3 is 16 amino acids long. Germline loops: CDR1 SGHRS, CDR2 YFSETQ. V trimming: 4 bases; J trimming: 0 bases; junction bases outside the gene matches: 3. CDR3 in DNA: TGCGCCAGCAGCCCGGGACTAGCGGCCTCCTACAATGAGCAGTTCTTC. It is translated as CASSPGLAASYNEQFF.

The CDR3 loop is CASSFALQGAKFRNEQFF. CDR3 nucleotides: TGTGCCAGCAGTTTCGCTTTACAGGGGGCAAAATTTCGCAATGAGCAGTTCTTC. The gene calls are TRBV27 and TRBJ2-1; TRBD1 agrees at 9 bases. CDR1 and CDR2 (germline): MNHEY, SMNVEV (reference sequence). There are 18 residues in the CDR3. The junction had 15 bases not matched to a gene; V was cut back by 3 bases and J by 6 bases.

The chain uses TRBV4-2 and TRBJ2-2; TRBD1 aligns across 9 bases. In germline, CDR1 is LGHNA, CDR2 YNFKEQ. The length of the CDR3 is 16 residues. The J segment lost 4 bases and the V segment lost 4 bases, leaving 7 bases of the junction unmatched. CDR3 DNA: TGTGCCAGCAGCCCGAAGACAGGGGGAAGCACCGGGGAGCTGTTTTTT. The encoded protein is CASSPKTGGSTGELFF.

This sequence joins TRBV5-1 and TRBJ2-7; possibly TRBD1 for D (6 bases). This CDR3 has 15 amino acids. Between the trimmed V and J ends, which lost 3 bases and 0 bases, there was a span of 13 bases. Germline CDR1 is SGHRS and CDR2 is YFSETQ. CDR3 loop: CASSWGTSLSYEQYF. The CDR3 coding sequence is TGCGCCAGCAGCTGGGGGACATCCCTCTCCTACGAGCAGTACTTC.

The V and J genes are TRBV18 and TRBJ2-2; TRBD2 aligns across 8 bases. The CDR3 sequence is 17 residues long. Germline V lookup: CDR1 KGHSH, CDR2 LQKENI. The V segment lost 5 bases and the J segment 4 bases; nucleotides outside the gene matches: 12. The CDR3 DNA sequence: TGTGCCAGCTCAGCAAACAGCCCGACTAGCGTCACCGGGGAGCTGTTTTTT. This sequence encodes CASSANSPTSVTGELFF.

This clone is a singleton in its sample. The genes are TRBV6-2 or TRBV6-3 and TRBJ1-5; 11 nucleotides agree with TRBD1. CDR3 length equals 15 residues. The V segment lost 6 bases and the J segment 7 bases; nucleotides outside the gene matches: 8. Germline V gene lookup returns CDR1 MNHEY and CDR2 SVGEGT. CDR3 nucleotides: TGTGCCAGCAGCCGGCGGGGGACAGGGGGGCAGCCCCAGCATTTT. This translates into CASSRRGTGGQPQHF.

This sequence joins TRBV7-2 and TRBJ2-5, with unresolved D. The CDR3 is 13 residues long. Germline CDR1 and CDR2: SGHTA and FQGNSA. V was shortened by 1 base and J by 2 bases, with 5 bases between the two germline ends. The CDR3 sequence is CASSLGRQETQYF. The CDR3 DNA is TGTGCCAGCAGCTTAGGCAGACAAGAGACCCAGTACTTC.

V and J are TRBV7-8 and TRBJ1-2; TRBD1 might be the D (6 bases). The ends were cut back, 7 bases at V and 7 bases at J, with 16 bases in the middle. The CDR3 length is 13 residues. Germline V gene sequence: CDR1 SGHVS, CDR2 FQNEAQ. In DNA form, the CDR3 reads TGTGCCAGCACACTGCGGGGGGCCGGTGGCTACACCTTC. Translation gives CASTLRGAGGYTF.

The V and J genes are TRBV4-1 and TRBJ1-6, with 9 bases aligning to TRBD1. Losses at the gene ends were 4 bases for V and 10 bases for J; bases not matched to a gene: 2. CDR3 length: 13 amino acids. Per germline, CDR1 MGHRA and CDR2 YSYEKL. The chain's CDR3 is CASSRDRDSPLHF. In nucleotides, the CDR3 is TGCGCCAGCAGCCGGGACAGGGACTCACCCCTCCACTTT.

The chain uses TRBV18 and TRBJ1-4, with TRBD1 matching 7 bases. V trimming: 1 base; J trimming: 8 bases; junction bases outside the gene matches: 13. CDR1 is KGHSH and CDR2 is LQKENI in the germline V gene. CDR3 length: 17 residues. As DNA, the CDR3 is TGTGCCAGCTCACCACAGGCACACGGGGGACAGTCCGAAAAACTGTTTTTT. The encoded protein is CASSPQAHGGQSEKLFF.

The chain carries TRBV28 and TRBJ2-3; 8 bases line up with TRBD1. V shed 6 bases and J 6 bases; nucleotides not matched to a gene: 5. CDR3 size: 13 residues. Germline V gene lookup returns CDR1 MDHEN and CDR2 SYDVKM. The CDR3 nucleotides read TGTGCCAGCAGGCCCACAGGGGGGGATACGCAGTATTTT. It specifies CASRPTGGDTQYF.

The chain has TRBV19 and TRBJ2-5, with a tentative D call TRBD1 (6 bases). The CDR3 has 13 residues. The V end lost 3 bases, the J end lost 10 bases, and 15 bases lay between the germline ends. The germline V gene has CDR1 LNHDA and CDR2 SQIVND (reference sequence). The CDR3 protein is CASSMQGTSDQYF. The DNA for the CDR3 is TGTGCCAGTAGTATGCAGGGGACCTCGGACCAGTACTTC.

The genes are TRBV27 and TRBJ2-7, with D maybe TRBD1 (6 bases). This CDR3 contains 15 residues. The V end lost 2 bases, the J end lost 2 bases, and 13 bases lay between the germline ends. Germline V gene lookup returns CDR1 MNHEY and CDR2 SMNVEV (reference sequence). The CDR3 region has the DNA TGTGCCAGCAGTTTAAGGCAGGGGCGGGCCTACGAGCAGTACTTC. It codes for CASSLRQGRAYEQYF.

This chain connects TRBV7-8 to TRBJ1-5; TRBD1 matches 7 bases. With 1 base clipped from V and 9 bases from J, the junction kept 6 bases outside the gene matches. Germline CDR1 reads SGHVS; CDR2 reads FQNEAQ. The CDR3 spans 14 residues. CDR3 residues: CASSLVGGDRPQHF. The CDR3 DNA reads as TGTGCCAGCAGCTTAGTTGGAGGGGACAGGCCCCAGCATTTT. Full variable domain (remainder filled in from reference TRBV7-8 and TRBJ1-5): GAGVSQSPRYKVAKRGQDVALRCDPISGHVSLFWYQQALGQGPEFLTYFQNEAQLDKSGLPSDRFFAERPEGSVSTLKIQRTQQEDSAVYLCASSLVGGDRPQHFGDGTRLSIL.